These T cell receptor beta chains were read from a single sample in a study of cytomegalovirus exposure and HLA in healthy donors. The table came from immunoSEQ multiplex PCR; TCRdb's copy has only in-frame clones and leaves some out. The sample consists of some 56,000 clones, around four fifths of them appearing once. Material for sequencing was PBMCs. These receptors were collected from a man in his fifties in good health and CMV-seronegative. The CDR3 runs from the conserved cysteine through the conserved F or W. The D gene is left open where the match is weak. Size tells how often a clone was seen (once, few, many) or the class of an expanded clone, and some rows leave it out.

TRBV5-4	.	TRBJ1-1	.	CASSPPGGLTEAFF	TGTGCCAGCAGCCCCCCCGGGGGTCTCACTGAAGCTTTCTTT
TRBV5-5	.	TRBJ2-3	.	CASSTPTGGTDTQYF	TGTGCCAGCAGCACCCCCACGGGGGGCACAGATACGCAGTATTTT
TRBV9	TRBD2	TRBJ2-5	.	CASSVAGGAIQETQYF	TGTGCCAGCAGCGTTGCGGGGGGCGCGATACAAGAGACCCAGTACTTC
TRBV4-3	.	TRBJ1-3	.	CASSQATGNSGNTIYF	TGCGCCAGCAGCCAAGCTACAGGGAACTCTGGAAACACCATATATTTT
TRBV5-4	.	TRBJ2-7	.	CASSLDQGNYEQYF	TGTGCCAGCAGCTTGGATCAGGGCAACTACGAGCAGTACTTC
TRBV5-8	.	TRBJ2-1	.	CASSETSLWQFF	TGTGCCAGCAGCGAGACTAGTCTTTGGCAGTTCTTC
TRBV11-2	.	TRBJ1-1	.	CASSLDLAVNTEAFF	TGTGCCAGCAGCTTAGATTTGGCAGTGAACACTGAAGCTTTCTTT
TRBV11-3	.	TRBJ2-1	.	CASSLDPQVDEQFF	TGTGCCAGCAGCTTAGACCCCCAAGTAGATGAGCAGTTCTTC
TRBV29-1	.	TRBJ2-7	few	CSVWGAETYEQYF	TGCAGCGTGTGGGGAGCGGAAACCTACGAGCAGTACTTC
TRBV4-1	.	TRBJ1-1	.	CASSQLAGAFTEAFF	TGCGCCAGCAGCCAATTGGCAGGGGCTTTCACTGAAGCTTTCTTT
TRBV4-3	TRBD2	TRBJ2-1	.	CASSQRASGATEQFF	TGCGCCAGCAGCCAAAGGGCTAGCGGGGCAACTGAGCAGTTCTTC
TRBV7-2	TRBD2	TRBJ2-1	.	CASGKTSGVYNEQFF	TGTGCCAGCGGAAAGACTAGCGGAGTCTACAATGAGCAGTTCTTC
TRBV5-6	TRBD1	TRBJ2-1	.	CASTIPGGQGGNEQFF	TGTGCCAGCACCATCCCTGGGGGACAGGGCGGCAATGAGCAGTTCTTC
TRBV6-5	.	TRBJ1-5	.	CASRPQGINQPQHF	TGTGCCAGCAGGCCACAGGGTATCAATCAGCCCCAGCATTTT
TRBV5-4	.	TRBJ1-4	.	CASRQESNEKLFF	TGTGCCAGCAGACAGGAATCTAATGAAAAACTGTTTTTT
TRBV7-9	.	TRBJ1-1	.	CASSPILNTEAFF	TGTGCCAGCAGCCCCATCCTGAACACTGAAGCTTTCTTT
TRBV7-9	TRBD1	TRBJ1-1	.	CASSLALKQGQKNTEAFF	TGTGCCAGCAGCTTAGCTCTAAAACAGGGACAGAAAAACACTGAAGCTTTCTTT
TRBV9	.	TRBJ2-2	.	CASSASGRGGATGELFF	TGTGCCAGCAGCGCCTCAGGAAGGGGGGGGGCTACCGGGGAGCTGTTTTTT
TRBV5-6	.	TRBJ1-4	.	CASSLSGITTNEKLFF	TGTGCCAGCAGCTTGTCTGGCATAACAACTAATGAAAAACTGTTTTTT